A selection of T cell receptor beta chains follows, all from one sample in a study of blood T cell repertoires in COVID-19. Repertoires were generated with immunoSEQ multiplex PCR, while TCRdb's copy carries only in-frame clones and drops some. The table shows roughly 160,000 clones, with roughly 90% occurring only once. The sequencing sample was made of peripheral blood. These receptors were obtained from a young man with COVID-19, enrolled during active disease. Each CDR3 is given with its conserved first and last residue. A D gene is named only where the DNA matches it firmly. Expanded clones get a size class; other rows say once, few or many, or leave the size out.

abundance	v_gene	j_gene	d_gene	CDR3aa	CDR3nt
-	TRBV12-3/TRBV12-4	TRBJ1-2	-	CASSDGGYGYTF	TGTGCCAGCAGCGATGGAGGCTATGGCTACACCTTC
-	TRBV5-1	TRBJ1-3	-	CASSDGSSGNTIYF	TGCGCCAGCTCGGACGGGAGCTCTGGAAACACCATATATTTT
-	TRBV5-1	TRBJ2-6	-	CASSFPGSGANVLTF	TGCGCCAGCAGCTTCCCAGGCTCTGGGGCCAACGTCCTGACTTTC
-	TRBV19	TRBJ2-7	TRBD1	CASSQTWTGRGHYEQYF	TGTGCCAGTAGTCAGACCTGGACAGGGCGAGGACACTACGAGCAGTACTTC
-	TRBV6-5	TRBJ2-2	TRBD1	CASSQGALGGELFF	TGTGCCAGCAGTCAGGGGGCTCTTGGCGGGGAGCTGTTTTTT
-	TRBV4-3	TRBJ2-3	TRBD1	CASSLTYRGQGDTQYF	TGCGCCAGCAGTCTTACTTACAGGGGGCAGGGAGATACGCAGTATTTT
-	TRBV18	TRBJ2-7	TRBD2	CASSPLLAGTYEQYF	TGTGCCAGCTCACCACTACTAGCGGGGACCTACGAGCAGTACTTC
once	TRBV4-3	TRBJ1-3	TRBD1	CASSRTGGNTIYF	TGCGCCAGCAGCCGGACAGGTGGAAACACCATATATTTT
-	TRBV14	TRBJ2-2	TRBD2	CASSPRGGPGNTGELFF	TGTGCCAGCAGCCCCCGGGGGGGGCCGGGGAACACCGGGGAGCTGTTTTTT
-	TRBV6-5	TRBJ1-5	-	CASKRGAGQPQHF	TGTGCCAGCAAACGGGGGGCTGGTCAGCCCCAGCATTTT
-	TRBV19	TRBJ2-3	TRBD1	CASSISGTGGDTQYF	TGTGCCAGTAGTATATCTGGGACAGGGGGCGATACGCAGTATTTT
-	TRBV5-4	TRBJ2-2	-	CASSPLYTGELFF	TGTGCCAGCAGCCCGTTATACACCGGGGAGCTGTTTTTT
-	TRBV27	TRBJ1-2	-	CASSRDTLSYGYTF	TGTGCCAGCAGTCGGGACACGCTGAGCTATGGCTACACCTTC
-	TRBV6-5	TRBJ1-5	-	CASSLLLRSNQPQHF	TGTGCCAGCAGCCTCCTCCTCCGGAGCAATCAGCCCCAGCATTTT
few	TRBV19	TRBJ2-1	-	CASSMRQGLRNEQFF	TGTGCCAGTAGTATGCGGCAGGGGCTTAGGAATGAGCAGTTCTTC
-	TRBV7-9	TRBJ1-2	-	CASGERDSLYGYTF	TGTGCCAGCGGGGAACGAGACAGCCTCTATGGCTACACCTTC
-	TRBV28	TRBJ2-5	TRBD2	CASSGTTIQETQYF	TGTGCCAGCAGCGGGACTACCATACAAGAGACCCAGTACTTC
-	TRBV7-2	TRBJ2-3	-	CASSLDRGWTDTQYF	TGTGCCAGCAGCTTAGATCGGGGTTGGACAGATACGCAGTATTTT
-	TRBV19	TRBJ1-1	-	CASSISLFREAFF	TGTGCCAGTAGTATTTCCCTTTTCAGAGAAGCTTTCTTT
-	TRBV18	TRBJ1-4	TRBD1	CASSPVQGMEKLLF	TGTGCCAGCTCCCCGGTACAGGGGATGGAAAAACTGCTTTTT
-	TRBV5-1	TRBJ2-1	TRBD1	CASSPGTGSTFEQFF	TGCGCCAGCAGCCCCGGGACAGGGTCAACTTTTGAGCAGTTCTTC
-	TRBV19	TRBJ2-7	-	CASSHQGYEQYF	TGTGCCAGTTCCCACCAGGGATACGAGCAGTACTTC
-	TRBV5-5	TRBJ2-3	TRBD1	CASSDPGGANTQYF	TGTGCCAGCAGCGATCCAGGGGGCGCGAATACGCAGTATTTT
-	TRBV11-1	TRBJ2-1	-	CASSLEGSGVYNEQFF	TGTGCCAGCAGCTTAGAGGGTAGCGGAGTCTACAATGAGCAGTTCTTC
-	TRBV7-9	TRBJ2-1	TRBD2	CASSLASSGNEQFF	TGTGCCAGCAGCTTAGCGTCTAGCGGGAATGAGCAGTTCTTC
-	TRBV28	TRBJ2-5	TRBD1	CATYRGYQETQYF	TGTGCCACCTACAGGGGGTACCAAGAGACCCAGTACTTC
-	TRBV28	TRBJ2-2	TRBD2	CASSLTAGTSGRAVPGELFF	TGTGCCAGCAGTTTAACAGCCGGGACTAGCGGGAGGGCCGTTCCCGGGGAGCTGTTTTTT
-	TRBV6-2/TRBV6-3	TRBJ2-7	-	CASSREVSGRYEQYF	TGTGCCAGCAGCCGGGAAGTATCAGGGCGATACGAGCAGTACTTC
-	TRBV28	TRBJ1-3	TRBD1	CASSPDRGQGNTIYF	TGTGCCAGCAGTCCCGACAGGGGGCAGGGAAACACCATATATTTT
-	TRBV27	TRBJ1-6	-	CASSLSSGREVSPLHF	TGTGCCAGCAGTTTATCCTCGGGGAGGGAAGTTTCACCCCTCCACTTT
-	TRBV28	TRBJ1-2	TRBD1	CASSWGTGVGGYGYTF	TGTGCCAGCAGTTGGGGAACAGGGGTCGGGGGCTATGGCTACACCTTC
-	TRBV19	TRBJ1-5	TRBD1	CASSPQQGPTFNQPQHF	TGTGCCAGTAGTCCTCAACAGGGGCCGACTTTCAATCAGCCCCAGCATTTT
-	TRBV10-3	TRBJ2-1	TRBD2	CAISEGTSGRGYNEQFF	TGTGCCATCAGTGAAGGGACTAGCGGGAGGGGGTACAATGAGCAGTTCTTC
-	TRBV18	TRBJ1-1	-	CASSPRQDTEAFF	TGTGCCAGCTCACCCCGACAAGACACTGAAGCTTTCTTT
few	TRBV6-2/TRBV6-3	TRBJ2-1	TRBD2	CASSYRLGLDIYNEQFF	TGTGCCAGCAGTTACCGGCTGGGACTAGACATATACAATGAGCAGTTCTTC
-	TRBV28	TRBJ2-7	-	CASSYLDTTQYF	TGTGCCAGCAGTTACTTAGACACAACGCAGTACTTC
-	TRBV7-8	TRBJ2-1	TRBD1	CASSFPQGVSSYNEQFF	TGTGCCAGCAGCTTCCCACAGGGGGTAAGCTCCTACAATGAGCAGTTCTTC
-	TRBV7-2	TRBJ1-2	-	CASNSPRRSNYGYTF	TGTGCCAGCAACTCCCCCCGGCGGTCTAACTATGGCTACACCTTC